The rows below give T cell receptor beta chains drawn from one sample of a study of OX40 agonist ivuxolimab in advanced cancers. The method was immunoSEQ multiplex PCR; TCRdb's version includes in-frame clones alone and lacks a portion of them. Among approximately 82,000 clones listed, roughly 86% were seen once. Material: CD4+ or CD8+ T cells sorted from blood, obtained in a trial of the OX40 agonist ivuxolimab. Receptors were obtained from an adult with an advanced solid tumor such as melanoma, head and neck, liver or kidney cancer. Both conserved end residues are trimmed from each CDR3.

J gene | V gene | CDR3 protein
TRBJ1-2 | TRBV7-9 | ASSLAGGGYGYT
TRBJ2-1 | TRBV18 | ASSPGGYNEQF
TRBJ1-2 | TRBV6-5 | ASSRDRSHYGYT
TRBJ2-5 | TRBV2 | ASSEWGVGETQY
TRBJ2-2 | TRBV7-2 | ASSPGTGELF
TRBJ2-5 | TRBV5-1 | ASSLVPSSGGETQY
TRBJ1-5 | TRBV6-1 | ASRGTALKPQH
TRBJ1-1 | TRBV19 | ASSLRPGQGASEAF
TRBJ2-3 | TRBV10-3 | AISAGGPTDTQY
TRBJ2-6 | TRBV28 | ASSPTSGSLSGANVLT
TRBJ1-5 | TRBV10-3 | AISDQGGGRNQPQH
TRBJ2-7 | TRBV6-1 | ASITGGYSSYEQY
TRBJ1-2 | TRBV10-1 | ASSDFKVWGDTNYGYT
TRBJ2-5 | TRBV4-2 | ASSQVLTNQETQY
TRBJ1-4 | TRBV19 | ASSRDPGAGEKLF
TRBJ2-7 | TRBV19 | ASRILKRGFYEQY
TRBJ2-1 | TRBV5-4 | ASSLAGGANYNEQF
TRBJ1-1 | TRBV7-9 | ASSSPHRDSKAF
TRBJ2-7 | TRBV19 | ASSILTGQGYEQY
TRBJ2-3 | TRBV5-1 | ASSPVPAGDTQY